The TCR beta chain under discussion was sequenced for a study of CD8+CD57+ T cells in acquired aplastic anemia. About the study: Sorted CD4+ and CD8+ cells gave an average of around 3 ug of DNA.

Genomic DNA was employed as the template in profiling TCR beta VDJ and CDR3. A single record per CDR3 protein comes from TCRdb applying MiXCR to the reads. This table has about 160,000 distinct CDR3 sequences, under 55% appearing once. Trimming stripped 4 bases from V and 0 bases from J, with 4 bases between. CDR3 size: 14 residues. CDR1 LGHDT and CDR2 YNNKEL come from the germline V gene (reference sequence). CD8+CD57+ cell expansion, shown by flow cytometry, had occurred in the patients selected for sequencing. The table lists this clonotype with many counts. The chain joins TRBV3-1 to TRBJ1-6, with unresolved D. This receptor was identified in a human donor with aplastic anemia. Sequencing was performed on sorted CD4+, CD8+, or CD8+CD57+ T cells (not recorded which) from PBMCs. Written as DNA, the CDR3 is TGTGCCAGCAGCCTTAGCTCCTATAATTCACCCCTCCACTTT. Residues: CASSLSSYNSPLHF. The entire variable domain, with the rest obtained from reference TRBV3-1 and TRBJ1-6, is as follows: DTAVSQTPKYLVTQMGNDKSIKCEQNLGHDTMYWYKQDSKKFLKIMFSYNNKELIINETVPNRFSPKSPDKAHLNLHINSLELGDSAVYFCASSLSSYNSPLHFGNGTRLTVT.